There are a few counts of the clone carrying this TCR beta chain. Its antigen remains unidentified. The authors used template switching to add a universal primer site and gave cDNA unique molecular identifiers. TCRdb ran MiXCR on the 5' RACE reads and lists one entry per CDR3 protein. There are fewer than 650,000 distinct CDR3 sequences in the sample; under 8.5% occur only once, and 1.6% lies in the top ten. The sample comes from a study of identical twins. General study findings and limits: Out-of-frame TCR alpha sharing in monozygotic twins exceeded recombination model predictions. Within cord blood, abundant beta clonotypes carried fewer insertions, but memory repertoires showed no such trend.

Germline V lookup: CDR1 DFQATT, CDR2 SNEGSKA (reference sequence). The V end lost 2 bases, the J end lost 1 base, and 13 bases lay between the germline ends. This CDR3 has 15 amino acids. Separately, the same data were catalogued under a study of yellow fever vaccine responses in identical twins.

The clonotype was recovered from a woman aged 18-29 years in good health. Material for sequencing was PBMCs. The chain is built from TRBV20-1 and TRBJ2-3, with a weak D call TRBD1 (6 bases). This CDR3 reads CSARKQGYGTDTQYF. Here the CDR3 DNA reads TGCAGTGCTAGAAAACAGGGTTATGGCACAGATACGCAGTATTTT.